The clone carrying this T cell receptor (beta chain) turned up a few times. The V gene's germline CDR1 is SNHLY and CDR2 FYNNEI. The CDR3 has 16 residues. Trimming cost V 5 bases and J 6 bases; bases outside gene matches: 10. This sample is drawn from a study of early T cells in non-severe SARS-CoV-2 infection. MiXCR, applied by TCRdb to the 5' RACE reads, yields one record per CDR3 protein. The repertoire holds about 86,000 distinct CDR3 sequences, with around an eighth as singletons. The sample taken for sequencing was whole blood. The chain uses TRBV2 and TRBJ1-5; TRBD1 matches at 10 bases. This sequence was found in an adult who was a healthcare worker with PCR-confirmed SARS-CoV-2 infection or an uninfected control (not recorded which). The CDR3 loop reads CASSTRDRGPVQPQHF. CDR3 nucleotides: TGTGCCAGCAGTACTAGGGACAGGGGACCTGTTCAGCCCCAGCATTTT.